This T cell receptor (beta chain) stems from a study of blood T cell repertoires in COVID-19. Study details: Collection of acute and convalescent COVID-19 samples took place in the United States, Italy and Spain. T cells, B-cell-depleted T cells, or PBMCs supplied cDNA or gDNA.

Profiled with immunoSEQ multiplex PCR; TCRdb holds only in-frame clones, not every one. The table includes tens of thousands of clones, around 90% detected once. In its sample, this clone ranks as medium-sized. The source is a woman of 80 years or more with active COVID-19. Sequenced: peripheral blood.

The CDR3 bases are TGTGCCAGCAGCCCCGGGACAGGGGAATTTTATGGCTACACCTTC. Translated, it gives CASSPGTGEFYGYTF. The rearrangement links TRBV6-6 to TRBJ1-2; 10 bases match TRBD1. There are 15 residues in the CDR3. Losses at the gene ends were 6 bases for V and 5 bases for J; bases not matched to a gene: 9. Germline-derived CDR1 and CDR2 are MNHNY and SVGAGI (reference sequence).